The 19 T cell receptor beta chains given below trace back to one sample, sequenced in a study of CD8+ T cells in alopecia areata. Extracted from the samples, RNA was reverse transcribed into cDNA to serve as the sequencing template. Some clones are missing from TCRdb's copy, which holds only in-frame ones; the method was immunoSEQ multiplex PCR. The table includes over 120,000 clones, around 49% detected once. Sequences were derived from CD4+ T cells sorted from blood, sampled at week 0. Every receptor here comes from a human donor with alopecia areata.

The gene calls are TRBV5-4 and TRBJ2-1; D possibly corresponds to TRBD1 (5 bases). Germline V gene sequence: CDR1 SGHNT, CDR2 YYREEE (reference sequence). The V gene lost 2 bases and the J gene lost 4 bases, with 10 bases spanning the gap. The CDR3 covers 14 residues. The CDR3: CASSFWGTYNEQFF. The CDR3 coding sequence is TGTGCCAGCAGCTTTTGGGGCACATACAATGAGCAGTTCTTC.

This clone appeared a few times. The J gene is TRBJ2-5, the V gene TRBV5-1, with D possibly called TRBD1 or TRBD2 (5 bases each). Germline CDR1 is SGHRS and CDR2 is YFSETQ. The germline V and J ends were trimmed by 0 bases and 5 bases, with 14 bases remaining between them. The CDR3 contains 15 residues. CDR3 region: CASSLGPGRVETQYF. Here the CDR3 DNA reads TGCGCCAGCAGCTTGGGACCGGGACGCGTGGAGACCCAGTACTTC. Full variable domain (remainder filled in from reference TRBV5-1 and TRBJ2-5): KAGVTQTPRYLIKTRGQQVTLSCSPISGHRSVSWYQQTPGQGLQFLFEYFSETQRNKGNFPGRFSGRQFSNSRSEMNVSTLELGDSALYLCASSLGPGRVETQYFGPGTRLLVL.

V and J are TRBV4-2 and TRBJ2-3; 10 bases match TRBD1. Trimming removed 4 bases from V and 3 bases from J; junction bases left unmatched: 4. Germline V CDR1 and CDR2: LGHNA, YNFKEQ. This CDR3 has 15 residues. CDR3 in amino acids: CASSPWGQGTDTQYF. The CDR3 nucleotides are TGTGCCAGCAGCCCCTGGGGACAGGGGACAGATACGCAGTATTTT.

V and J are TRBV6-5 and TRBJ2-5; D possibly corresponds to TRBD1 (5 bases). Trimming removed 2 bases at V and 9 bases at J, with 13 bases between. This CDR3 comprises 13 residues. CDR1 is MNHEY and CDR2 is SVGAGI in the germline V gene. The CDR3 protein is CASSYRGMSPQYF. CDR3 bases: TGTGCCAGCAGTTACAGGGGAATGAGTCCCCAGTACTTC.

This clone was observed a handful of times. The CDR3 protein is CASSPDRGNEQYF. CDR3 DNA sequence: TGCGCCAGCAGCCCGGACAGGGGGAACGAGCAGTACTTC. The chain combines TRBV5-1 with TRBJ2-5; 10 nucleotides match TRBD1. Near its end, the DNA agrees better with TRBJ2-7, so the J call may be wrong. The CDR3 is made up of 13 amino acids. From germline, CDR1 is SGHRS and CDR2 YFSETQ.

The chain carries TRBV7-2 and TRBJ2-3; weak D call: TRBD2 (5 bases). Trimming left V 2 bases short and J 4 bases short, with 10 bases between. The CDR3 has 14 residues. Germline-derived CDR1 and CDR2 are SGHTA and FQGNSA. The CDR3: CASSLIRGPDTQYF. Here the CDR3 DNA reads TGTGCCAGCAGCTTAATTCGAGGGCCAGATACGCAGTATTTT.

The V gene is TRBV27, the J gene TRBJ1-2; D unresolved. V dropped 5 bases and J dropped 8 bases, with 15 bases sitting between them. The CDR3 length is 13 residues. CDR1 and CDR2 from the germline V gene are MNHEY and SMNVEV (reference sequence). The DNA for the CDR3 is TGTGCCAGCAGTGAAGCAGGACTTTTCGGCTACACCTTC. It is translated as CASSEAGLFGYTF.

V gene TRBV6-6 combines with J gene TRBJ2-3; 7 nucleotides match TRBD1. Germline CDR1 MNHNY, CDR2 SVGAGI (reference sequence). V dropped 6 bases and J dropped 1; count of bases not matched to a gene: 1. The CDR3 sequence is 13 residues long. The CDR3 protein is CASRGQGTDTQYF. In DNA, the CDR3 is TGTGCCAGCAGAGGACAGGGCACAGATACGCAGTATTTT.

V and J are TRBV19 and TRBJ1-5; possibly TRBD1 for D (6 bases). The CDR3 runs 16 residues. Per germline, CDR1 LNHDA and CDR2 SQIVND (reference sequence). V dropped 8 bases and J dropped 1 base, with 18 bases sitting between them. CDR3 residues: CASSDRTRTSNQPQHF. As DNA, the CDR3 is TGTGCCAGTTCTGACAGGACAAGAACGAGCAATCAGCCCCAGCATTTT. Based on the CDR3 plus reference TRBV19 and TRBJ1-5, the full variable domain is DGGITQSPKYLFRKEGQNVTLSCEQNLNHDAMYWYRQDPGQGLRLIYYSQIVNDFQKGDIAEGYSVSREKKESFPLTVTSAQKNPTAFYLCASSDRTRTSNQPQHFGDGTRLSIL.

The chain uses TRBV30 and TRBJ2-2, with 8 positions matching TRBD2. CDR3 length: 15 amino acids. Germline CDR1 GTSNPN, CDR2 SVGIG (reference sequence). The V gene end was trimmed by 4 bases and the J gene end by 8 bases; junction bases not matched to a gene: 12. The CDR3 protein is CAWIGSGRFRGELFF. The DNA of the CDR3 is TGTGCCTGGATCGGGAGCGGGAGATTTCGAGGGGAGCTGTTTTTT.

This clone was counted a few times. The chain recombines TRBV10-3 with TRBJ2-1; 9 bases map to TRBD2. V lost 10 bases and J lost 13; bases outside the gene matches: 8. Germline V CDR1 and CDR2: ENHRY, SYGVKD. The CDR3 extends over 11 amino acids. The DNA for the CDR3 is TGTGCCACCGCCGGACTAGCGAATCAGTTCTTC. It specifies CATAGLANQFF.

This clone was detected once. The rearrangement links TRBV6-5 to TRBJ2-7; 7 positions match TRBD1. With V trimmed by 2 bases and J by 4 bases, 5 bases remained unmatched. Looked up from germline, CDR1 is MNHEY and CDR2 is SVGAGI. The CDR3 contains 14 residues. The CDR3 reads CASSYDREGYEQYF. In DNA, the CDR3 is TGTGCCAGCAGTTACGACAGGGAAGGTTACGAGCAGTACTTC.

The J gene is TRBJ2-5, the V gene TRBV6-5; tentatively, D is TRBD2 (5 bases). CDR1 is MNHEY, CDR2 SVGAGI, per germline. CDR3 length: 15 amino acids. The V end was cut by 0 bases, the J end by 3 bases, with 11 bases between. In DNA form, the CDR3 reads TGTGCCAGCAGTTACTCCCGGGGTCCCAAAGAGACCCAGTACTTC. Its protein is CASSYSRGPKETQYF.

The sample holds a few counts of this clone. The genes are TRBV2 and TRBJ2-5; 11 nucleotides agree with TRBD2. The V segment lost 2 bases and the J segment 4 bases; nucleotides outside the gene matches: 0. Germline V gene sequence: CDR1 SNHLY, CDR2 FYNNEI. The CDR3 sequence is 14 residues long. The CDR3 sequence: CASSELAGGETQYF. CDR3 DNA sequence: TGTGCCAGCAGTGAACTAGCGGGGGGAGAGACCCAGTACTTC.

This clone has just a few counts. The chain employs TRBV7-2 and TRBJ1-5, with TRBD1 as a possible D gene (6 bases). The CDR3 runs 13 residues. The ends were cut back, 1 base at V and 7 bases at J, with 8 bases in the middle. Germline CDR1 and CDR2: SGHTA and FQGNSA. CDR3: CASSLDRDQPQHF. Written as DNA, the CDR3 is TGTGCCAGCAGCTTAGACAGGGACCAGCCCCAGCATTTT. Using reference TRBV7-2 and TRBJ1-5 for the parts outside the CDR3, the full variable domain is GAGVSQSPSNKVTEKGKDVELRCDPISGHTALYWYRQSLGQGLEFLIYFQGNSAPDKSGLPSDRFSAERTGGSVSTLTIQRTQQEDSAVYLCASSLDRDQPQHFGDGTRLSIL.

CDR3 sequence (DNA): TGTGCCATCAGTGACCTGGGGGGTAATCAGCCCCAGCATTTT. Residues: CAISDLGGNQPQHF. The V call is TRBV10-3, the J call TRBJ1-5, with D possibly being TRBD1 (5 bases). With 3 bases removed from V and 4 bases from J, the gap between germline ends came to 10 bases. The CDR3 covers 14 residues. Germline-derived CDR1 and CDR2 are ENHRY and SYGVKD.

The chain is built from TRBV6-6 and TRBJ2-7; TRBD2 might be the D (6 bases). V was trimmed by 2 bases and J by 3 bases, leaving 8 bases between them. Per the germline V gene, CDR1 is MNHNY and CDR2 is SVGAGI (reference sequence). The length of the CDR3 is 13 residues. The CDR3 DNA reads TGTGCCAGCAGTTACGGGGGGTACTACGAGCAGTACTTC. Amino acid sequence: CASSYGGYYEQYF.

The rearrangement joins TRBV13 to TRBJ2-7, with D unclear. The CDR3 is made up of 14 amino acids. CDR1 and CDR2 (germline): PRHDT, FYEKMQ (reference sequence). Between the trimmed V and J ends, which lost 2 bases and 3 bases, there was a span of 11 bases. The DNA for the CDR3 is TGTGCCAGCAGCTTATGGCAAGTTGGCTACGAGCAGTACTTC. Translation gives CASSLWQVGYEQYF.

This clone was found a few times. The chain joins TRBV15 to TRBJ2-7; tentatively, D is TRBD1 (6 bases). The CDR3 loop spans 15 amino acids. In germline, CDR1 is LNHNV, CDR2 YYDKDF (reference sequence). The V gene lost 1 base and the J gene lost 2 bases, with 12 bases spanning the gap. The CDR3 nucleotides read TGTGCCACCAGCAGAGGACAGGACTCTACCTACGAGCAGTACTTC. This sequence encodes CATSRGQDSTYEQYF.